This entry lists 2 T cell receptor beta chains sequenced from one sample in a study of T cells in Graves' hyperthyroidism and ophthalmopathy. Amplification of TCR beta CDR3 regions was performed using RNA transcripts as template. The TCR CDR3 first-round RT-PCR relied on the HTBI primer set. TCRdb passed the multiplex PCR reads through MiXCR, listing each CDR3 protein once. In the table there are around 370,000 distinct CDR3 sequences, roughly 20% of which are singletons. The sequencing sample was made of blood. The origin of the receptors is a man younger than 35 with Graves' ophthalmopathy.

V usage is TRBV20-1 and J usage is TRBJ2-5, with 8 positions matching TRBD2. Per the germline V gene, CDR1 is DFQATT and CDR2 is SNEGSKA (reference sequence). The length of the CDR3 is 13 residues. V dropped 5 bases and J dropped 5; count of bases not matched to a gene: 7. The CDR3 sequence is CSAAGGGRETQYF. CDR3 in DNA: TGCAGTGCTGCGGGCGGGGGGCGGGAGACCCAGTACTTC.

This clonotype has ten or more counts. The CDR3 sequence is CASRRTDPSYEQYF. The CDR3 DNA reads as TGTGCCAGCAGGCGGACCGACCCTTCCTACGAGCAGTACTTC. The genes are TRBV6-1 and TRBJ2-7; unclear D gene. Deletions cut 6 bases from V and 1 base from J, with 13 bases between. Per germline, CDR1 MNHNS and CDR2 SASEGT. The CDR3 is made up of 14 amino acids.